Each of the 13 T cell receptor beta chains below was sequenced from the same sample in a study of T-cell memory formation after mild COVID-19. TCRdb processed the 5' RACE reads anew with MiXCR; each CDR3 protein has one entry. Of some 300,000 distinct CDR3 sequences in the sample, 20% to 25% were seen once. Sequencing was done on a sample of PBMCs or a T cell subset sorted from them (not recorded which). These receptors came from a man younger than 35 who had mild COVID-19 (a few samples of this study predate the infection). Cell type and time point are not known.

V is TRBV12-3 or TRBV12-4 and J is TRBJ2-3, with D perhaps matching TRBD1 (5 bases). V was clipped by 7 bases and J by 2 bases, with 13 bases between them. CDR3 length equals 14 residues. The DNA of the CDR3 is TGTGCCAGCACCGCGACAGTACTCACAGATACGCAGTATTTT. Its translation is CASTATVLTDTQYF.

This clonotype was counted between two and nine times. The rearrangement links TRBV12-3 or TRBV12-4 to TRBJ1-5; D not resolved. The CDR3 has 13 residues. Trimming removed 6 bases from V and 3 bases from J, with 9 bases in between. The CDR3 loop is CASSPGFNQPQHF. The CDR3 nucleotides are TGTGCCAGCAGCCCGGGGTTCAATCAGCCCCAGCATTTT.

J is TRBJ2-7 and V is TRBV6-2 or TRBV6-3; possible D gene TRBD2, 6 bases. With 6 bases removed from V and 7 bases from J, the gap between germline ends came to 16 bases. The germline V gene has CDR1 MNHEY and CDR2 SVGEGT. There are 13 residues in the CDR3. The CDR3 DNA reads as TGTGCCAGCAGCGCCGGGAGATCAGGGGAGCAGTACGTC. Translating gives CASSAGRSGEQYV.

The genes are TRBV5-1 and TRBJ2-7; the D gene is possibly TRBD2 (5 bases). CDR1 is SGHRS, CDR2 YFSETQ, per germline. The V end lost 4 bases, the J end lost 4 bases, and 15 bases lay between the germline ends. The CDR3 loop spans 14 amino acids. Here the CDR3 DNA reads TGCGCCAGCAGCGACGGACTTCTTAATTACGAGCAGTACTTC. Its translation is CASSDGLLNYEQYF.

CDR3 region: CASSFVQALNQPQHF. DNA of the CDR3: TGTGCCAGCAGTTTTGTGCAGGCCCTCAATCAGCCCCAGCATTTT. The rearrangement joins TRBV28 to TRBJ1-5; unclear D gene. This CDR3 is built from 15 residues. V lost 3 bases and J lost 3, with 12 bases in between. Germline lookup yields CDR1 MDHEN and CDR2 SYDVKM. The variable domain in full, completed from reference TRBV28 and TRBJ1-5, reads DVKVTQSSRYLVKRTGEKVFLECVQDMDHENMFWYRQDPGLGLRLIYFSYDVKMKEKGDIPEGYSVSREKKERFSLILESASTNQTSMYLCASSFVQALNQPQHFGDGTRLSIL.

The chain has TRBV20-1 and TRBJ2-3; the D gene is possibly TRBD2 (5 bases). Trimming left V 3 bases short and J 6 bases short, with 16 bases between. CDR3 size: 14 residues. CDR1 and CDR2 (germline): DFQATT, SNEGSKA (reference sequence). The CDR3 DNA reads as TGCAGTGCTAGCCACTCGCCTAGCTCTGATACGCAGTATTTT. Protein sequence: CSASHSPSSDTQYF.

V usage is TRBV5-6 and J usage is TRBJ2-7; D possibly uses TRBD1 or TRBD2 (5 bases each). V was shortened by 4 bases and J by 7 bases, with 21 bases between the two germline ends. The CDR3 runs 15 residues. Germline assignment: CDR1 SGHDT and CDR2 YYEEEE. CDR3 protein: CASSREGSAYCEQYF. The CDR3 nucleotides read TGTGCCAGCAGCCGTGAGGGGTCAGCCTACTGTGAGCAGTACTTC.

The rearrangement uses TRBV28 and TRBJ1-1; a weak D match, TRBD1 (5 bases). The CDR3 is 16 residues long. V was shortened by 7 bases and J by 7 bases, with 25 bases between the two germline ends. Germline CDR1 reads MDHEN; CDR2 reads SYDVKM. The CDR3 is CASTTGGASGKGEAFF. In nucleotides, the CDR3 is TGTGCCAGCACCACTGGAGGGGCGTCGGGAAAGGGTGAAGCTTTCTTT.

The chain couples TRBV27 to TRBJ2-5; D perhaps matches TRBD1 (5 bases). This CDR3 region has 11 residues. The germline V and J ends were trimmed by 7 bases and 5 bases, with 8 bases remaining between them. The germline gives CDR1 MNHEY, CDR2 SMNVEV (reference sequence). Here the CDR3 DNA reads TGTGCCAGCAATCAGGGCGAGACCCAGTACTTC. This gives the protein CASNQGETQYF.

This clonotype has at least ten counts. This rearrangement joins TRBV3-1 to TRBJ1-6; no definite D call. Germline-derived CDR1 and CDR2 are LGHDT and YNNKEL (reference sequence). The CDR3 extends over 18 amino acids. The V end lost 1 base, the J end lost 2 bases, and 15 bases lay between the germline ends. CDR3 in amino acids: CASSQGRPDGAYNSPLHF. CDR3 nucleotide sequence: TGTGCCAGCAGCCAAGGCCGACCGGATGGTGCCTATAATTCACCCCTCCACTTT. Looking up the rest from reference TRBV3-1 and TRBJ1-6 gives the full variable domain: DTAVSQTPKYLVTQMGNDKSIKCEQNLGHDTMYWYKQDSKKFLKIMFSYNNKELIINETVPNRFSPKSPDKAHLNLHINSLELGDSAVYFCASSQGRPDGAYNSPLHFGNGTRLTVT.

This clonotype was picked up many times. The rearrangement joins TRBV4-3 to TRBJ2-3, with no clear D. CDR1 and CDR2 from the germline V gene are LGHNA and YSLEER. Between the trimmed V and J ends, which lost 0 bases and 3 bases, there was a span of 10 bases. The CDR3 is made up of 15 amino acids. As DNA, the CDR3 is TGCGCCAGCAGCCAAGATCAGGCGGCAACAGATACGCAGTATTTT. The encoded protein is CASSQDQAATDTQYF.

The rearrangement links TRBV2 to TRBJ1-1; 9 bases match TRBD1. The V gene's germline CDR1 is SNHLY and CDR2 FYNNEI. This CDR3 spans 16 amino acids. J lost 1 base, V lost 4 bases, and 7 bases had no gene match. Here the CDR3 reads CASSAPGTGKNTEAFF. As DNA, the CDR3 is TGTGCCAGCAGTGCCCCAGGGACAGGGAAGAACACTGAAGCTTTCTTT.

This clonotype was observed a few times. Here the CDR3 reads CASSLRGGLYEQYV. The CDR3, as DNA: TGTGCCAGCAGCTTGCGGGGGGGCTTGTACGAGCAGTACGTC. The rearrangement joins TRBV7-2 to TRBJ2-7; 9 bases line up with TRBD2. The CDR3 runs 14 residues. V shed 3 bases and J 4 bases; nucleotides not matched to a gene: 4. Germline CDR1 reads SGHTA; CDR2 reads FQGNSA.